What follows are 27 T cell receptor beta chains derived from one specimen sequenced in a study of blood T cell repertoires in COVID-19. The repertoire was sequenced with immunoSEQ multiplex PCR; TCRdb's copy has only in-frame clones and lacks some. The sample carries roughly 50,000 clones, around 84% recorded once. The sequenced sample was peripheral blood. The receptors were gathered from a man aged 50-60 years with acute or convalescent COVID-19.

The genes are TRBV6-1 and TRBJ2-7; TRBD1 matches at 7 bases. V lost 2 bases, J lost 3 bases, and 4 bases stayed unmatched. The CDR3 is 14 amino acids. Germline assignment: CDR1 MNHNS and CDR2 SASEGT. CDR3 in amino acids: CASSELGTVYEQYF. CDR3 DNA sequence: TGTGCCAGCAGTGAATTGGGGACAGTCTACGAGCAGTACTTC.

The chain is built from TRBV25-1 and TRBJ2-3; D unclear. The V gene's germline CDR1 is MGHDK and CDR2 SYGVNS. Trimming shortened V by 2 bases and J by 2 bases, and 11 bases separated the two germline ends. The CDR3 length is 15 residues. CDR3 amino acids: CASSEGQASTDTQYF. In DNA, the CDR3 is TGTGCCAGCAGTGAAGGGCAGGCCTCCACAGATACGCAGTATTTT.

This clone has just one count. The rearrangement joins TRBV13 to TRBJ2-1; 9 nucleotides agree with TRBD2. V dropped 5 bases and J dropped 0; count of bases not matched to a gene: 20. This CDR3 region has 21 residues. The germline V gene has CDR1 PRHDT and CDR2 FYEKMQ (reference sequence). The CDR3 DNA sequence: TGTGCCAGCAGCGCTTCCGGTATGTGGGCTAGCGGGAAAAGCTCCTACAATGAGCAGTTCTTC. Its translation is CASSASGMWASGKSSYNEQFF.

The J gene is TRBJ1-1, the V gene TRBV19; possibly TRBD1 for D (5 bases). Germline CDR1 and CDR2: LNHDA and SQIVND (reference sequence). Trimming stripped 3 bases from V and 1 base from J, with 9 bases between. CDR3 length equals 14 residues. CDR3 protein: CASSISRANTEAFF. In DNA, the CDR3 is TGTGCCAGTAGTATCTCCAGGGCGAACACTGAAGCTTTCTTT.

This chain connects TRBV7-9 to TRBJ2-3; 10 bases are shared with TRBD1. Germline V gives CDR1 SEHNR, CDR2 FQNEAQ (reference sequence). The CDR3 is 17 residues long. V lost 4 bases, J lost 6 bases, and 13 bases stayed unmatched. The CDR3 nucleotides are TGTGCCAGCAGCTCTAGGGGCCGGGACAGGGGATATGATACGCAGTATTTT. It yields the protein CASSSRGRDRGYDTQYF.

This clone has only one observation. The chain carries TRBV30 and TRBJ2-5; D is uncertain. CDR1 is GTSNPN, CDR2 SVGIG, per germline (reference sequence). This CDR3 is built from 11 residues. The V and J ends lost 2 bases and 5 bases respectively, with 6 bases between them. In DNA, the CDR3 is TGTGCCTGGAGTCGTCCCGAGACCCAGTACTTC. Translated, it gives CAWSRPETQYF.

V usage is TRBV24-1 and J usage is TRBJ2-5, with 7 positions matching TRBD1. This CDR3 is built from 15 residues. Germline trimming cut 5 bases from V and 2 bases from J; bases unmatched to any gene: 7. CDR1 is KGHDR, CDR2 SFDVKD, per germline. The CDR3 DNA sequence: TGTGCCACCAGTGGTCCAACAGGGGATCAAGAGACCCAGTACTTC. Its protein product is CATSGPTGDQETQYF.

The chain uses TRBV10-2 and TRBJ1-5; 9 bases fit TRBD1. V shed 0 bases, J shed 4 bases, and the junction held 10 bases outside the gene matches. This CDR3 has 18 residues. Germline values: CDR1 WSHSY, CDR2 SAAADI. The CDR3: CASSESGEWTGDNQPQHF. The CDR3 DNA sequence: TGCGCCAGCAGTGAGTCGGGAGAATGGACAGGGGATAATCAGCCCCAGCATTTT.

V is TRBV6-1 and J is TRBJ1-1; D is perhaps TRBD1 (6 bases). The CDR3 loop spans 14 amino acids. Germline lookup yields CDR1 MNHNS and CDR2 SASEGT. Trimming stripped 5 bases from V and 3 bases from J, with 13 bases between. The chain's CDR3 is CASSNQDRYTEAFF. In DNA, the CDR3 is TGTGCCAGCAGTAACCAAGACAGGTACACTGAAGCTTTCTTT.

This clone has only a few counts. The CDR3 nucleotides read TGCGCCAGCAGCTTCGCTAGCGGGGGGGCAGGAGAGCAGTTCTTC. Translation: CASSFASGGAGEQFF. The chain carries TRBV5-1 and TRBJ2-1, with 12 bases identical to TRBD2. CDR1 SGHRS and CDR2 YFSETQ come from the germline V gene. The CDR3 contains 15 residues. The V and J ends lost 2 bases and 10 bases, in that order; junction bases with no gene match: 7. Based on the CDR3 plus reference TRBV5-1 and TRBJ2-1, the full variable domain is KAGVTQTPRYLIKTRGQQVTLSCSPISGHRSVSWYQQTPGQGLQFLFEYFSETQRNKGNFPGRFSGRQFSNSRSEMNVSTLELGDSALYLCASSFASGGAGEQFFGPGTRLTVL.

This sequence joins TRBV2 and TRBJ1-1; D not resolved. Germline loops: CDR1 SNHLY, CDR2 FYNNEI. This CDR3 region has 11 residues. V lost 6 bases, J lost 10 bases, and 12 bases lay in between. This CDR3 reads CASSAAGGAFF. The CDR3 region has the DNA TGTGCCAGCAGCGCAGCAGGTGGAGCTTTCTTT.

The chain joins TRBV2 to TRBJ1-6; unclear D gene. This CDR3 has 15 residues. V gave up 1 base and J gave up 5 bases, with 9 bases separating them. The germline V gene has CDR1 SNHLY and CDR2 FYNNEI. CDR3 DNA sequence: TGTGCCAGCAGTGAAGGTAGAGGAGATAATTCACCCCTCCACTTT. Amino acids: CASSEGRGDNSPLHF.

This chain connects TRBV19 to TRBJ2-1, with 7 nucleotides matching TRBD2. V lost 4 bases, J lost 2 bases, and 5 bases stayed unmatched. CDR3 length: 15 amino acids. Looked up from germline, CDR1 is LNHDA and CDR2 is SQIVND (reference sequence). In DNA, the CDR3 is TGTGCCAGTAGTAGCGGGAGAATCACCTACAATGAGCAGTTCTTC. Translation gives CASSSGRITYNEQFF.

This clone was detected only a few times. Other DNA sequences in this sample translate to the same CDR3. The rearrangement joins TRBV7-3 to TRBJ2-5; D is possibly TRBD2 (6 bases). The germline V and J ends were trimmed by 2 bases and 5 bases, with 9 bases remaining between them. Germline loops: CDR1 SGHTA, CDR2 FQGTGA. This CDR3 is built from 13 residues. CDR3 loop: CASSLGGWETQYF. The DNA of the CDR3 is TGTGCCAGCAGCTTAGGGGGGTGGGAGACCCAGTACTTC. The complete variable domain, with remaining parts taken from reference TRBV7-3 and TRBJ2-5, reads GAGVSQTPSNKVTEKGKYVELRCDPISGHTALYWYRQSLGQGPEFLIYFQGTGAADDSGLPNDRFFAVRPEGSVSTLKIQRTERGDSAVYLCASSLGGWETQYFGPGTRLLVL.

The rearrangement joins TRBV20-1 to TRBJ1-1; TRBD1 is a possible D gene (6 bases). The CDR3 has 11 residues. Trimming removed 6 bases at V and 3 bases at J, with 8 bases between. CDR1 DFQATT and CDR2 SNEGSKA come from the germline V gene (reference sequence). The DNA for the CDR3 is TGCAGTGCCTCAGGGGACACTGAAGCTTTCTTT. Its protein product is CSASGDTEAFF.

CDR3 DNA: TGTGCCAGCAGCTTTTCCAGGGCTGAAGCTTTCTTT. Translating it yields CASSFSRAEAFF. J is TRBJ1-1 and V is TRBV11-2, with a tentative D call TRBD1 (5 bases). The CDR3 consists of 12 residues. V dropped 3 bases and J dropped 6 bases, with 8 bases sitting between them. The germline V gene encodes CDR1 SGHAT and CDR2 FQNNGV.

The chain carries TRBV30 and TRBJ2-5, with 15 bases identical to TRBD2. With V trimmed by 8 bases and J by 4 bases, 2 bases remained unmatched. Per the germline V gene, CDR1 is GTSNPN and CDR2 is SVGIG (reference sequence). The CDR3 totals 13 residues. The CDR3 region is CARTSGGVETQYF. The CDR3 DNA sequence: TGTGCCCGGACTAGCGGGGGGGTAGAGACCCAGTACTTC.

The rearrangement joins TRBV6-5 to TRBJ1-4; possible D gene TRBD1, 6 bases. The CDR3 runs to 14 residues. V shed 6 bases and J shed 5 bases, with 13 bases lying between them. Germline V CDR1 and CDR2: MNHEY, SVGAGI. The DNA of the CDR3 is TGTGCCAGCAGGAGCTGGACAGTCAATGAAAAACTGTTTTTT. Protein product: CASRSWTVNEKLFF.

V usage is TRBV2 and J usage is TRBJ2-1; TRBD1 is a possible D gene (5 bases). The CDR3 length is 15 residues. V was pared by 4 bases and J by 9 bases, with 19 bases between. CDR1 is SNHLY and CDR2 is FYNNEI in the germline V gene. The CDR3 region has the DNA TGTGCCAGCAGTGCAAGTTGGACAAGGGTTGGTGAGCAGTTCTTC. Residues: CASSASWTRVGEQFF. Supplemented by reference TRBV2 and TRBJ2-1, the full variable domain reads EPEVTQTPSHQVTQMGQEVILRCVPISNHLYFYWYRQILGQKVEFLVSFYNNEISEKSEIFDDQFSVERPDGSNFTLKIRSTKLEDSAMYFCASSASWTRVGEQFFGPGTRLTVL.

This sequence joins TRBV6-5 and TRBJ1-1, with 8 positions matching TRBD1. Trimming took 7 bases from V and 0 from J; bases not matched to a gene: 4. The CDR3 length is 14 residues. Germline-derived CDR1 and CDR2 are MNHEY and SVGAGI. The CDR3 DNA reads TGTGCCAGCATCCCGACAGGGGTGAACACTGAAGCTTTCTTT. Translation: CASIPTGVNTEAFF.

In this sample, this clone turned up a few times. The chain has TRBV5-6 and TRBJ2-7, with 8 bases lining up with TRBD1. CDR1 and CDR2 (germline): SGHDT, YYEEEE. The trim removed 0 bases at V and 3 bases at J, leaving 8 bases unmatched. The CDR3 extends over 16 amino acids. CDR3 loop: CASSLVGSGGIYEQYF. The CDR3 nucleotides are TGTGCCAGCAGCTTGGTAGGGTCAGGGGGCATCTACGAGCAGTACTTC.

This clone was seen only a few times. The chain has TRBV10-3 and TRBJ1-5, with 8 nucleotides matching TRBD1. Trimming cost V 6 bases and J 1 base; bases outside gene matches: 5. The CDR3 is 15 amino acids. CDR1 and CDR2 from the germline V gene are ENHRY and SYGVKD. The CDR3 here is CAIRGTGGSNQPQHF. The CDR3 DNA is TGTGCCATCAGGGGGACAGGAGGGAGCAATCAGCCCCAGCATTTT.

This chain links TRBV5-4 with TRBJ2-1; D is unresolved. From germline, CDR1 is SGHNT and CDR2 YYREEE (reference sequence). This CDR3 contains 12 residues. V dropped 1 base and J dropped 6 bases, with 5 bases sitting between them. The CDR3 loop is CASSLSGNEQFF. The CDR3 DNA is TGTGCCAGCAGCTTGTCGGGCAATGAGCAGTTCTTC.

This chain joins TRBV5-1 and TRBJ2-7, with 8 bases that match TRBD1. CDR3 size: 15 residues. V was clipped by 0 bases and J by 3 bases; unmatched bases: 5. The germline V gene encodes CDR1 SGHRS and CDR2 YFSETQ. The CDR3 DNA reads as TGCGCCAGCAGCTTGGAGCCAGGGGGCTACTACGAGCAGTACTTC. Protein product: CASSLEPGGYYEQYF.

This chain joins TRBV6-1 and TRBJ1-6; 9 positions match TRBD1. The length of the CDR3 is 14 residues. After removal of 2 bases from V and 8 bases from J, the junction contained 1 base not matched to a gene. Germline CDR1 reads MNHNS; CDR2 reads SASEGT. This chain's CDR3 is CASSETGGDSPLHF. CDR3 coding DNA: TGTGCCAGCAGTGAAACAGGGGGCGATTCACCCCTCCACTTT.

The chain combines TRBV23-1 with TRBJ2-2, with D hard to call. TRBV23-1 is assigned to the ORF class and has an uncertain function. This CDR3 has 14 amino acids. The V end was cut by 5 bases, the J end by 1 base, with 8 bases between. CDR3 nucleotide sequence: TGCGCCAGCAGTTGTCACTTGAACACCGGGGAGCTGTTTTTT. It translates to CASSCHLNTGELFF.

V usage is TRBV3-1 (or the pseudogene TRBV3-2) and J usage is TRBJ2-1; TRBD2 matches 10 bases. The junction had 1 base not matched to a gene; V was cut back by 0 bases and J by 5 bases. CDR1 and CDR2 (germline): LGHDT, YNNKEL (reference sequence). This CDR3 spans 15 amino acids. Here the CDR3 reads CASSQDLAGDNEQFF. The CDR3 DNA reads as TGTGCCAGCAGCCAAGATCTAGCGGGAGACAATGAGCAGTTCTTC.